Below, 16 T cell receptor beta chains from the same sample are listed, as sequenced in a study of tumor-infiltrating lymphocytes in primary liver carcinoma. The authors made TCR beta cDNA from around 500 ng total RNA with a constant-region primer. Slightly modified ARM-PCR with three nested multiplex PCR rounds yielded TCR beta libraries. Amplification in the first two PCR rounds was performed using TRBV1-TRBV30 forward primers and a C-beta reverse primer for roughly 9 cycles each. TCRdb analysed the multiplex PCR reads with MiXCR anew, one entry per CDR3 protein. The profile shows about 92,000 distinct CDR3 sequences, approximately 68% of them singletons. Starting material for RNA and DNA co-extraction consisted of about 17-32 mg of unsorted bulk tissue. Sequencing used tumor-adjacent normal liver tissue. The receptors were gathered from a man aged 35 to 55 with primary liver carcinoma and hepatitis B virus infection.

This clonotype was seen many times. The chain links TRBV6-1 to TRBJ2-1, with a weak D call TRBD2 (6 bases). This CDR3 is 13 amino acids long. V lost 6 bases to trimming and J lost 9 bases, with 15 bases between them. Germline V lookup: CDR1 MNHNS, CDR2 SASEGT. The CDR3 coding sequence is TGTGCCAGCAGGACTAGGACGGGTGCTGAGCAGTTCTTC. Translation: CASRTRTGAEQFF.

The chain couples TRBV11-2 to TRBJ2-3; D is possibly TRBD2 (5 bases). This CDR3 region has 14 residues. From germline, CDR1 is SGHAT and CDR2 FQNNGV. Trimming cost V 7 bases and J 5 bases, with 16 bases left between them. CDR3 bases: TGTGCCAGCATCCCCGGGATTAGCGAAGATACGCAGTATTTT. This sequence encodes CASIPGISEDTQYF.

A remark on this clonotype: This clone may be a read error of a much larger clone one base away. The chain combines TRBV5-6 with TRBJ2-7, with unresolved D. This CDR3 is 15 amino acids long. Per germline, CDR1 SGHDT and CDR2 YYEEEE. The V end lost 3 bases, the J end lost 5 bases, and 18 bases lay between the germline ends. This CDR3 is CASSSPRLSSHEQYF. For the CDR3, the DNA is TGTGCCAGCAGCTCCCCGAGACTGTCCTCTCACGAGCAGTACTTC. Together with reference TRBV5-6 and TRBJ2-7, the CDR3 gives the full variable domain: DAGVTQSPTHLIKTRGQQVTLRCSPKSGHDTVSWYQQALGQGPQFIFQYYEEEERQRGNFPDRFSGHQFPNYSSELNVNALLLGDSALYLCASSSPRLSSHEQYFGPGTRLTVT.

The CDR3 region has the DNA TGCGCCAGCAGTGACCCGGGATCCCCGGGGGAGACCCAGTACTTC. This encodes CASSDPGSPGETQYF. The genes are TRBV10-2 and TRBJ2-5; tentatively, D is TRBD2 (5 bases). Between the trimmed V and J ends, which lost 3 bases and 5 bases, there was a span of 16 bases. Per germline, CDR1 WSHSY and CDR2 SAAADI. The CDR3 is 15 residues long.

Worth noting for this clonotype: A much more abundant neighbour one base away suggests this may be a read error. J is TRBJ2-1 and V is TRBV7-9; perhaps TRBD2 as D (6 bases). From germline, CDR1 is SEHNR and CDR2 FQNEAQ (reference sequence). CDR3 length equals 14 residues. CDR3 coding DNA: TGTGCCACCAGCCTGGAGGGAGGCCTCAATGAGCAGTTCTTC. Its protein product is CATSLEGGLNEQFF.

CDR3 in DNA: TGTGCCAGTAGCCTATTCCATACCGGGGAGCTGTTTTTT. Translation gives CASSLFHTGELFF. The chain uses TRBV28 and TRBJ2-2; D is unresolved. Germline V lookup: CDR1 MDHEN, CDR2 SYDVKM. This CDR3 is built from 13 residues. V lost 9 bases and J lost 5, with 13 bases in between.

To note about this clonotype: A much larger clone differs by one base, so this may be a read error. J is TRBJ2-6 and V is TRBV10-3; TRBD1 matches 10 bases. Germline V lookup: CDR1 ENHRY, CDR2 SYGVKD. The CDR3 loop spans 18 amino acids. The J segment lost 2 bases and the V segment lost 11 bases, leaving 15 bases of the junction unmatched. The CDR3, as DNA: TGTGCCTCAAAGTCTACCAGGACAGGGGGTACTGGGGCCAACGTCCTGACTTTC. Its translation: CASKSTRTGGTGANVLTF.

This clonotype counts as medium-sized. This sequence joins TRBV11-2 and TRBJ2-3; D unclear. The V gene lost 1 base and the J gene lost 0 bases, with 11 bases spanning the gap. The CDR3 extends over 16 amino acids. CDR1 and CDR2 from the germline V gene are SGHAT and FQNNGV. The CDR3 DNA reads as TGTGCCAGCAGCTTAGGGTCGGATTCTAGCACAGATACGCAGTATTTT. Encoded protein: CASSLGSDSSTDTQYF.

The chain combines TRBV9 with TRBJ1-1; D remains ambiguous. The CDR3 totals 14 residues. V gave up 4 bases and J gave up 1 base, with 11 bases separating them. Germline V CDR1 and CDR2: SGDLS, YYNGEE. CDR3 residues: CASSPTPGNTEAFF. The CDR3 DNA reads TGTGCCAGCAGCCCAACACCCGGGAACACTGAAGCTTTCTTT.

The chain links TRBV9 to TRBJ2-7; D is unclear. The CDR3 contains 14 residues. The germline V gene has CDR1 SGDLS and CDR2 YYNGEE. Trimming pared 0 bases from V and 1 base from J, leaving 8 bases between. CDR3 residues: CASSVEGDSYEQYF. The DNA of the CDR3 is TGTGCCAGCAGCGTAGAAGGCGATTCCTACGAGCAGTACTTC.

Points on this clonotype: The junction departs from the called germline gene at one end, perhaps through a read error. The V call is TRBV11-2, the J call TRBJ2-3, with D possibly called TRBD1 or TRBD2 (6 bases each). CDR1 and CDR2 (germline): SGHAT, FQNNGV. This CDR3 contains 16 residues. The CDR3 DNA sequence: TGTGCCAATAGCTTAGAGTACGGGGGCAGCACAGATACACAGTATTTT. Amino acids: CANSLEYGGSTDTQYF.

Turning to this clonotype: A much bigger clone sits one base away, suggesting this may be a read error. The CDR3 sequence: CSVEDIVGGYAF. CDR3 nucleotide sequence: TGCAGCGTTGAAGATATCGTGGGAGGCTACGCCTTC. The chain combines TRBV29-1 with TRBJ1-2; D call uncertain. Germline values: CDR1 SQVTM, CDR2 ANQGSEA. The length of the CDR3 is 12 residues.

In the case of this clonotype: One base away lies a much larger clone, so this may be a sequencing read error. The V call is TRBV30, the J call TRBJ1-1; D is unresolved. The CDR3 length is 13 residues. V was cut by 3 bases and J by 6 bases, with 14 bases left in between. CDR1 is GTSNPN, CDR2 SVGIG, per germline (reference sequence). The CDR3 protein is CAWRYEGNPEAFF. CDR3 coding DNA: TGTGCCTGGAGGTATGAGGGAAACCCTGAAGCTTTCTTT. Full variable domain (outside the CDR3, taken from reference TRBV30 and TRBJ1-1): SQTIHQWPATLVQPVGSPLSLECTVEGTSNPNLYWYRQAAGRGLQLLFYSVGIGQISSEVPQNLSASRPQDRQFILSSKKLLLSDSGFYLCAWRYEGNPEAFFGQGTRLTVV.

A single count supports this clonotype. The chain uses TRBV20-1 and TRBJ2-7; D is unresolved. The V end lost 6 bases, the J end lost 3 bases, and 15 bases lay between the germline ends. Germline CDR1 DFQATT, CDR2 SNEGSKA (reference sequence). This CDR3 contains 13 residues. The CDR3 DNA sequence: TGCAGTGCAAGGTCGCCTAGTAGCTACGAGCAGTACTTC. It translates to CSARSPSSYEQYF.

With respect to this clonotype: At one boundary the junction diverges from the germline segment, which might be a read error. The rearrangement joins TRBV29-1 to TRBJ2-7, with 12 bases fitting TRBD2. This CDR3 spans 15 amino acids. Germline V gene data show CDR1 as SQVTM and CDR2 as ANQGSEA. This chain's CDR3 is CNVGGLAGQVREQYF. The CDR3 coding sequence is TGCAACGTTGGGGGACTAGCGGGTCAGGTTCGGGAGCAATACTTC.

A remark on this clonotype: At one end the junction does not follow the germline gene, possibly because of a read error. V usage is TRBV7-9 and J usage is TRBJ2-2; perhaps TRBD2 as D (6 bases). The CDR3 extends over 14 amino acids. The germline V gene has CDR1 SEHNR and CDR2 FQNEAQ (reference sequence). CDR3 nucleotide sequence: TGTGCCAGCACCCCGGGACTCGCGACCGGGGAGCAGTTTTTT. Translated: CASTPGLATGEQFF.